The entry that follows covers one T cell receptor (beta chain) sequence. As yet, its antigen is unknown. TCRdb's table, derived via immunoSEQ multiplex PCR, lists solely in-frame clones and lacks some. The data contain some 120,000 clones, roughly nine tenths of them singletons. This specimen comes from a study of T cell clones after liver transplantation. Across the whole study: Liver transplant recipients had immunosuppression withdrawal attempted within 2 years. Post-transplant blood was tracked for graft-donor-reactive T cell clones identified in a pre-transplant mixed lymphocyte reaction. Study conclusions and caveats: The donor-reactive repertoire was only partly measurable in a couple of subjects, lacking donor cells. Post-transplant, graft-donor-reactive CD4 TCRbeta sequences in blood dropped significantly in 5 of 8 subjects.

Trimming pared 6 bases from V and 3 bases from J, leaving 18 bases between. Germline V gives CDR1 MDHEN, CDR2 SYDVKM. The length of the CDR3 is 15 residues. The rearrangement uses TRBV28 and TRBJ2-7; the D gene is possibly TRBD2 (5 bases). This sequence was found in a human patient who received a liver transplant. Some T cells may arise from the graft donor. Material: CD4+ T cells from blood, obtained 12 months after liver transplant. The CDR3 region is CASSQIISGSYEQYF. DNA for the CDR3: TGTGCCAGCAGCCAAATTATATCTGGGAGCTACGAGCAGTACTTC.